These 14 T cell receptor beta chains were sequenced from one sample in a study of patients and donors after allogeneic stem cell transplantation. TCRdb used MiXCR to reprocess the RT-PCR reads, holding one entry per CDR3 protein. The sample comprises tens of thousands of distinct CDR3 sequences, around a quarter of which are singletons, and approximately 25% rests with the top ten. Sequencing was done on a sample of blood, either unsorted or a sorted T cell fraction (not recorded which). All receptors come from a human donor who was either an allogeneic HSCT recipient or a stem cell or donor lymphocyte infusion donor (not recorded which). It is not recorded whose cells these are; they may come from a transplant donor.

In this sample, this clonotype turned up a few times. The chain is built from TRBV29-1 and TRBJ1-4, with D perhaps TRBD1 (6 bases). In germline, CDR1 is SQVTM, CDR2 ANQGSEA. The ends were cut back, 6 bases at V and 8 bases at J, with 22 bases in the middle. The CDR3 is made up of 15 amino acids. This chain's CDR3 is CSVSLPGGGEEKLFF. CDR3 DNA sequence: TGCAGCGTCTCCCTACCTGGAGGGGGAGAGGAAAAACTGTTTTTT.

This clonotype was seen more than once but under ten times. The V call is TRBV5-5, the J call TRBJ1-1; tentatively, D is TRBD1 (6 bases). The CDR3 covers 15 residues. V lost 3 bases and J lost 1, with 13 bases in between. Germline CDR1 and CDR2: SGHKS and YYEKEE (reference sequence). This chain's CDR3 is CASSYEAQGNTEAFF. In DNA, the CDR3 is TGTGCCAGCAGCTATGAAGCACAGGGGAACACTGAAGCTTTCTTT.

CDR3 residues: CASSRRGEPQHF. For the CDR3, the DNA is TGTGCCAGCAGCCGGAGGGGGGAGCCCCAGCATTTT. The chain joins TRBV7-9 to TRBJ1-5; the D gene is possibly TRBD1 (6 bases). The CDR3 consists of 12 residues. Germline assignment: CDR1 SEHNR and CDR2 FQNEAQ (reference sequence). The V and J ends lost 5 bases and 8 bases respectively, with 10 bases between them. The whole variable domain, remainder taken from reference TRBV7-9 and TRBJ1-5, is DTGVSQNPRHKITKRGQNVTFRCDPISEHNRLYWYRQTLGQGPEFLTYFQNEAQLEKSRLLSDRFSAERPKGSFSTLEIQRTEQGDSAMYLCASSRRGEPQHFGDGTRLSIL.

The CDR3 here is CASSLEGPRNTEAFF. CDR3 bases: TGTGCCAGCAGCTTAGAGGGGCCCCGGAACACTGAAGCTTTCTTT. The chain combines TRBV7-9 with TRBJ1-1; D may be TRBD1 (5 bases). This CDR3 contains 15 residues. V lost 1 base and J lost 1, with 10 bases in between. Germline V gene data show CDR1 as SEHNR and CDR2 as FQNEAQ (reference sequence).

The CDR3 is CSANSGSHEQFF. CDR3 sequence (DNA): TGCAGTGCTAACAGCGGGAGCCATGAGCAGTTCTTC. This chain uses TRBV20-1 with TRBJ2-1; 8 bases fit TRBD2. Germline loops: CDR1 DFQATT, CDR2 SNEGSKA (reference sequence). V was clipped by 4 bases and J by 8 bases; unmatched bases: 4. This CDR3 comprises 12 residues.

This clonotype occurred a few times. The chain is built from TRBV7-2 and TRBJ1-1; TRBD1 might be the D (6 bases). This CDR3 comprises 15 residues. Germline V CDR1 and CDR2: SGHTA, FQGNSA. V was clipped by 2 bases and J by 1 base, with 11 bases between them. CDR3 DNA sequence: TGTGCCAGCAGCTTAAGGGGGGCAGCGAACACTGAAGCTTTCTTT. It yields the protein CASSLRGAANTEAFF. The entire variable domain, with the rest obtained from reference TRBV7-2 and TRBJ1-1, is as follows: GAGVSQSPSNKVTEKGKDVELRCDPISGHTALYWYRQSLGQGLEFLIYFQGNSAPDKSGLPSDRFSAERTGGSVSTLTIQRTQQEDSAVYLCASSLRGAANTEAFFGQGTRLTVV.

The chain has TRBV6-1 and TRBJ2-1; 7 bases are a match to TRBD2. The J segment lost 4 bases and the V segment lost 2 bases, leaving 8 bases of the junction unmatched. The CDR3 runs 16 residues. Germline V lookup: CDR1 MNHNS, CDR2 SASEGT. The DNA for the CDR3 is TGTGCCAGCAGTGAACCGATGCGGGGGACGTACAATGAGCAGTTCTTC. It specifies CASSEPMRGTYNEQFF.

In its sample, this clonotype was seen many times. The chain recombines TRBV28 with TRBJ1-2, with a weak D call TRBD1 (5 bases). This CDR3 region has 11 residues. The V gene's germline CDR1 is MDHEN and CDR2 SYDVKM. The V and J ends lost 8 bases and 8 bases respectively, with 12 bases between them. The CDR3 here is CASYFSGGYTF. The CDR3 DNA follows: TGTGCCAGCTACTTTTCAGGGGGCTACACCTTC.

The sample holds a few counts of this clonotype. One junction end disagrees with the germline gene, perhaps due to a read error. The chain combines TRBV29-1 with TRBJ1-2; D gene uncertain. CDR1 and CDR2 (germline): SQVTM, ANQGSEA. The CDR3 contains 8 residues. CDR3 DNA sequence: TGCAGCGTTGAAGACGCGTACTTC. It is translated as CSVEDAYF.

This clonotype was seen repeatedly, ten times or more. V is TRBV27 and J is TRBJ1-2, with unresolved D. This CDR3 is built from 13 residues. Germline CDR1 reads MNHEY; CDR2 reads SMNVEV (reference sequence). V was trimmed by 3 bases and J by 8 bases, leaving 13 bases between them. CDR3 loop: CASSFLPVYGYTF. The CDR3 nucleotides read TGTGCCAGCAGTTTCCTCCCGGTGTACGGCTACACCTTC.

The rearrangement links TRBV11-2 to TRBJ1-3; no clear D gene. The ends were cut back, 1 base at V and 0 bases at J, with 7 bases in the middle. Germline V gene sequence: CDR1 SGHAT, CDR2 FQNNGV. The CDR3 has 15 amino acids. The CDR3 DNA reads TGTGCCAGCAGCTTAGGGAAGGGCTCTGGAAACACCATATATTTT. Translated, it gives CASSLGKGSGNTIYF. The entire variable domain, with the rest obtained from reference TRBV11-2 and TRBJ1-3, is as follows: EAGVAQSPRYKIIEKRQSVAFWCNPISGHATLYWYQQILGQGPKLLIQFQNNGVVDDSQLPKDRFSAERLKGVDSTLKIQPAKLEDSAVYLCASSLGKGSGNTIYFGEGSWLTVV.

The rearrangement joins TRBV27 to TRBJ2-1; tentatively, D is TRBD2 (6 bases). In germline, CDR1 is MNHEY, CDR2 SMNVEV (reference sequence). The V and J ends lost 3 bases and 7 bases respectively, with 16 bases between them. The CDR3 has 15 amino acids. CDR3 amino acids: CASSLLAGLRNEQFF. The CDR3 coding sequence is TGTGCCAGCAGTTTGCTGGCGGGGCTCCGAAATGAGCAGTTCTTC.

The chain uses TRBV12-3 or TRBV12-4 and TRBJ2-1; no clear D gene. Trimming removed 5 bases from V and 2 bases from J, with 7 bases in between. The CDR3 loop spans 13 amino acids. CDR3 amino acids: CASSLSAYNEQFF. The CDR3 nucleotides read TGTGCCAGCAGTCTTTCCGCCTACAATGAGCAGTTCTTC.

This clonotype has only a few counts. The rearrangement uses TRBV5-1 and TRBJ1-3, with 9 positions matching TRBD1. The CDR3 has 17 amino acids. V trimming: 0 bases; J trimming: 3 bases; junction bases outside the gene matches: 7. CDR1 SGHRS and CDR2 YFSETQ come from the germline V gene. This CDR3 is CASSLAAGQGNGNTIYF. The DNA for the CDR3 is TGCGCCAGCAGCTTGGCCGCGGGACAGGGAAATGGAAACACCATATATTTT.